One T cell receptor (beta chain) is described in this entry. Its antigen remains unidentified. Germline and junction disagree at one end, which may indicate a read error. The sample belongs to a study of molecular identifiers for immune sequencing clone quantification. Broader study findings: Clones carrying above 20 RNA copies accounted for over 97% of effector molecules, under 1% in naive cells.

MiXCR, run by TCRdb on the PCR reads, gives a single entry per CDR3 protein. This table holds 550,000 to 750,000 distinct CDR3 sequences, 20% found once. Between roughly 18,000 and 1,100,000 sorted cells, with 10%, 30% or 50% RNA, yielded naive CD8 libraries. The CDR3 is 18 amino acids. CDR1 and CDR2 from the germline V gene are SNHLY and FYNNEI. The receptor was derived from a human donor in good health. Some libraries in this study had Jurkat cell RNA spiked in. The rearrangement links TRBV2 to TRBJ2-7; D uncertain. Material for sequencing was naive CD8+ T cells from blood, with Jurkat cell RNA spiked in. The subset here: FACS-sorted CD8+CD4-CCR7+CD45RA+ naive T cells. This CDR3 is CASSVARFATVGTYERYF. The CDR3 coding sequence is TGTGCCAGCAGTGTTGCTAGGTTTGCTACAGTTGGAACCTACGAGCGGTACTTC.